This paragraph covers one T cell receptor beta chain sequence. Generated by immunoSEQ multiplex PCR, the TCRdb table keeps only in-frame clones and is missing some. The profile shows roughly 300,000 clones, more than 85% of them singletons. This sample was included in a study of blood T cell repertoires in COVID-19. Across the whole study: The United States, Italy and Spain provided the acute and convalescent COVID-19 samples.

Germline assignment: CDR1 SGHNT and CDR2 YYREEE (reference sequence). V dropped 2 bases and J dropped 4 bases, with 6 bases sitting between them. CDR3 length: 12 residues. Assignments of participants to cohorts depended upon their own reported clinical history. Cohort 3 recovered donors had two negative PCRs, clearance, or symptom resolution. This TCR was recovered from a woman younger than 45 who had recovered from COVID-19. The sample taken for sequencing was PBMCs or T cells enriched from blood (not recorded which). The chain combines TRBV5-4 with TRBJ1-1; no firm D call. The DNA for the CDR3 is TGTGCCAGCAGCTTTGAGGCCACTGAAGCTTTCTTT. Its translation: CASSFEATEAFF.